These 19 T cell receptor beta chains were sequenced from one sample in a study of blood T cell repertoires in COVID-19. The data were produced by immunoSEQ multiplex PCR, yet TCRdb's version contains in-frame clones alone and is incomplete. The profile covers around 310,000 clones, with roughly nine tenths appearing a single time and about 9.4% taken by the ten largest. The sample was PBMCs or T cells enriched from blood (not recorded which). The receptors were gathered from a woman aged 30 to 39 who had recovered from COVID-19.

The chain uses TRBV7-2 and TRBJ1-1, with a weak D call TRBD1 (5 bases). Germline lookup yields CDR1 SGHTA and CDR2 FQGNSA. Trimming removed 3 bases from V and 6 bases from J, with 17 bases in between. CDR3 length equals 15 residues. For the CDR3, the DNA is TGTGCCAGCAGCTTGATTATCGGGGGGTACTCTGAAGCTTTCTTT. The encoded protein is CASSLIIGGYSEAFF.

The chain has TRBV11-3 and TRBJ2-1, with TRBD2 identical over 7 bases. V lost 2 bases, J lost 5 bases, and 6 bases stayed unmatched. Germline V CDR1 and CDR2: SGHNT, YENEEA. The CDR3 consists of 15 residues. This CDR3 is CASSLKWEGHNEQFF. CDR3 coding DNA: TGTGCCAGCAGCTTAAAGTGGGAGGGCCACAATGAGCAGTTCTTC.

The J gene is TRBJ2-5, the V gene TRBV5-1; weak D call: TRBD2 (6 bases). The V and J ends lost 5 bases and 5 bases respectively, with 13 bases between them. Germline V lookup: CDR1 SGHRS, CDR2 YFSETQ. The CDR3 contains 13 residues. The CDR3 loop reads CASRYASAETQYF. CDR3 nucleotides: TGCGCCAGCAGGTACGCTAGCGCGGAGACCCAGTACTTC.

The table lists this clone with a count of one. V and J are TRBV3-1 (or the pseudogene TRBV3-2) and TRBJ2-1; D possibly corresponds to TRBD2 (5 bases). Trimming stripped 3 bases from V and 8 bases from J, with 17 bases between. The CDR3 is made up of 15 amino acids. From germline, CDR1 is LGHDT and CDR2 YNNKEL (reference sequence). The CDR3 nucleotides are TGTGCCAGCAGCCAGGACTTTACATTTTCACATGAGCAGTTCTTC. Amino acid sequence: CASSQDFTFSHEQFF.

The table lists this clone with a count of one. The chain is built from TRBV19 and TRBJ2-1; TRBD2 is a possible D gene (7 bases). The V gene lost 6 bases and the J gene lost 0 bases, with 15 bases spanning the gap. The length of the CDR3 is 16 residues. The V gene's germline CDR1 is LNHDA and CDR2 SQIVND (reference sequence). The CDR3 DNA is TGTGCCAGTAGCGTGAGGGGGGGGACCTCCTACAATGAGCAGTTCTTC. This codes for CASSVRGGTSYNEQFF.

The chain joins TRBV7-2 to TRBJ1-1, with TRBD1 identical over 7 bases. Germline assignment: CDR1 SGHTA and CDR2 FQGNSA. This CDR3 region has 15 residues. J gave up 2 bases and V 7 bases, and 10 bases lay outside the gene matches. The CDR3 sequence: CASNSNRGPNTEAFF. The DNA for the CDR3 is TGTGCCAGCAACTCTAACAGGGGACCAAACACTGAAGCTTTCTTT.

The gene calls are TRBV7-2 and TRBJ1-4, with D maybe TRBD1 (5 bases). The germline gives CDR1 SGHTA, CDR2 FQGNSA. The length of the CDR3 is 14 residues. V lost 0 bases and J 6 bases, leaving 8 bases between the germline ends. The CDR3 coding sequence is TGTGCCAGCAGCTTAGCGGGGCTGCATGAAAAACTGTTTTTT. The encoded protein is CASSLAGLHEKLFF.

CDR3 in amino acids: CASSSAGRRETQYF. The CDR3 DNA sequence: TGTGCCAGCTCATCCGCGGGGAGAAGGGAGACCCAGTACTTC. J is TRBJ2-5 and V is TRBV18; possibly TRBD2 for D (6 bases). V lost 5 bases, J lost 5 bases, and 15 bases lay in between. The CDR3 is 14 residues long. Germline-derived CDR1 and CDR2 are KGHSH and LQKENI.

The chain combines TRBV6-6 with TRBJ2-5; 7 bases agree with TRBD2. The germline gives CDR1 MNHNY, CDR2 SVGAGI (reference sequence). The junction had 10 bases not matched to a gene; V was cut back by 6 bases and J by 3 bases. The length of the CDR3 is 15 residues. Here the CDR3 DNA reads TGTGCCAGCAGGAGGAGGCTAGCGGAAAAAGAGACCCAGTACTTC. This gives the protein CASRRRLAEKETQYF.

This clone was observed a single time. This chain uses TRBV29-1 with TRBJ2-1, with TRBD1 identical over 8 bases. Germline V CDR1 and CDR2: SQVTM, ANQGSEA. V lost 6 bases, J lost 4 bases, and 5 bases stayed unmatched. The CDR3 contains 13 residues. CDR3 region: CSVSGTGYNEQFF. The DNA for the CDR3 is TGCAGCGTGTCGGGGACAGGATACAATGAGCAGTTCTTC.

This chain joins TRBV10-3 and TRBJ1-1; D is unclear. The V gene's germline CDR1 is ENHRY and CDR2 SYGVKD. Deletions cut 0 bases from V and 2 bases from J, with 7 bases between. CDR3 size: 14 residues. CDR3 in amino acids: CAISESTANTEAFF. The CDR3 region has the DNA TGTGCCATCAGTGAGTCAACAGCCAACACTGAAGCTTTCTTT.

The chain recombines TRBV29-1 with TRBJ1-2; D unresolved. Trimming removed 4 bases from V and 4 bases from J, with 13 bases in between. Germline values: CDR1 SQVTM, CDR2 ANQGSEA. This CDR3 has 13 residues. As DNA, the CDR3 is TGCAGCGTTGTTGGCGGTGGAAGCTATGGCTACACCTTC. Its translation is CSVVGGGSYGYTF.

This chain links TRBV4-1 with TRBJ2-7; TRBD1 matches 7 bases. Germline V gene lookup returns CDR1 MGHRA and CDR2 YSYEKL. This CDR3 is 13 amino acids long. Germline trimming cut 5 bases from V and 4 bases from J; bases unmatched to any gene: 5. CDR3 loop: CASSDRAGYEQYF. CDR3 nucleotide sequence: TGCGCCAGCAGCGACAGGGCAGGGTACGAGCAGTACTTC.

The gene calls are TRBV6-5 and TRBJ1-2; no firm D call. V shed 0 bases and J shed 6 bases, with 17 bases lying between them. Germline CDR1 and CDR2: MNHEY and SVGAGI. The CDR3 sequence is 16 residues long. CDR3 amino acids: CASSYSTRRKKDGYTF. The CDR3 region has the DNA TGTGCCAGCAGTTACTCGACGAGGAGGAAGAAGGATGGCTACACCTTC.

The chain carries TRBV3-1 (or the pseudogene TRBV3-2) and TRBJ1-2; a possible D gene is TRBD1 (6 bases). CDR1 LGHDT and CDR2 YNNKEL come from the germline V gene (reference sequence). V was trimmed by 3 bases and J by 4 bases, leaving 15 bases between them. The CDR3 runs to 15 residues. CDR3 sequence (DNA): TGTGCCAGCAGCCACCGGGACATTTATCGCTATGGCTACACCTTC. It is translated as CASSHRDIYRYGYTF.

As DNA, the CDR3 is TGTGCCAGCAGTTACTCGATGGTGCGGGACTATGAGCAGTTCTTC. Translation: CASSYSMVRDYEQFF. The chain carries TRBV6-5 and TRBJ2-1, with D perhaps matching TRBD2 (6 bases). Trimming cost V 0 bases and J 8 bases, with 14 bases left between them. CDR1 and CDR2 from the germline V gene are MNHEY and SVGAGI. This CDR3 contains 15 residues.

The rearrangement links TRBV3-1 (or the pseudogene TRBV3-2) to TRBJ2-3, with D tentatively TRBD1 (6 bases). Germline V CDR1 and CDR2: LGHDT, YNNKEL (reference sequence). Between the trimmed V and J ends, which lost 2 bases and 2 bases, there was a span of 14 bases. The CDR3 spans 16 residues. This CDR3 is CASSQLGQSITDTQYF. The CDR3 DNA follows: TGTGCCAGCAGCCAACTAGGACAGAGCATCACAGATACGCAGTATTTT.

This clone was counted between two and nine times. This chain uses TRBV6-5 with TRBJ2-7, with 7 bases lining up with TRBD1. The CDR3 runs 13 residues. The germline CDR1 and CDR2 sequences are MNHEY and SVGAGI. V shed 2 bases, J shed 5 bases, and the junction held 3 bases outside the gene matches. DNA for the CDR3: TGTGCCAGCAGTTACGACAGGGCCCACGAGCAGTACTTC. Amino acid sequence: CASSYDRAHEQYF.

The chain combines TRBV14 with TRBJ1-2; perhaps TRBD1 as D (6 bases). Germline V gives CDR1 SGHDN, CDR2 FVKESK. The CDR3 length is 16 residues. V dropped 2 bases and J dropped 0 bases, with 13 bases sitting between them. CDR3 nucleotides: TGTGCCAGCAGCCAAAGGGGACAATATGCTAACTATGGCTACACCTTC. It codes for CASSQRGQYANYGYTF.